One sample yielded the 30 T cell receptor beta chains listed below, sequenced in a study of cytomegalovirus exposure and HLA in healthy donors. The protocol was immunoSEQ multiplex PCR, while the TCRdb copy is restricted to in-frame clones and leaves out a portion. This table has 190,000 or so clones, around 83% appearing once. The sample was PBMCs. These receptors all stem from a woman aged 25 to 45 in good health and CMV-seropositive.

This chain joins TRBV5-1 and TRBJ2-1; 7 nucleotides align to TRBD2. After removal of 1 base from V and 0 bases from J, the junction contained 4 bases not matched to a gene. The CDR3 covers 16 residues. The germline CDR1 and CDR2 sequences are SGHRS and YFSETQ. CDR3 residues: CASSLISGFSYNEQFF. CDR3 in DNA: TGCGCCAGCAGCTTGATTAGCGGGTTCTCCTACAATGAGCAGTTCTTC.

The V gene is TRBV15, the J gene TRBJ1-4; no firm D call. V lost 8 bases, J lost 0 bases, and 10 bases lay in between. The germline gives CDR1 LNHNV, CDR2 YYDKDF (reference sequence). CDR3 size: 14 residues. The CDR3 protein is CATSSLSTNEKLFF. For the CDR3, the DNA is TGTGCCACCTCTTCCCTGTCAACTAATGAAAAACTGTTTTTT.

This chain connects TRBV6-6 to TRBJ2-7; D gene uncertain. CDR1 and CDR2 from the germline V gene are MNHNY and SVGAGI (reference sequence). Trimming cost V 7 bases and J 2 bases, with 12 bases left between them. CDR3 size: 13 residues. The CDR3 loop is CASNPLPTYEQYF. The DNA of the CDR3 is TGTGCCAGCAACCCACTCCCCACCTACGAGCAGTACTTC.

CDR3 sequence: CASSSNGIYEQYF. The CDR3 nucleotides are TGTGCCAGCAGTTCTAACGGGATTTACGAGCAGTACTTC. The chain carries TRBV2 and TRBJ2-7; possibly TRBD2 for D (5 bases). Germline lookup yields CDR1 SNHLY and CDR2 FYNNEI. Trimming stripped 5 bases from V and 4 bases from J, with 12 bases between. The CDR3 loop spans 13 amino acids.

The chain employs TRBV6-5 and TRBJ2-1, with 9 bases identical to TRBD2. The CDR3 totals 14 residues. Trimming cost V 8 bases and J 6 bases; bases outside gene matches: 8. CDR1 is MNHEY and CDR2 is SVGAGI in the germline V gene. CDR3 in amino acids: CASSGLAGSNEQFF. The CDR3 nucleotides are TGTGCCAGCTCCGGGCTAGCGGGGTCCAATGAGCAGTTCTTC.

The genes are TRBV5-4 and TRBJ1-4; D remains unclear. The CDR3 extends over 14 amino acids. From germline, CDR1 is SGHNT and CDR2 YYREEE (reference sequence). The CDR3 protein is CAASEGRSNEKLFF. CDR3 sequence (DNA): TGTGCGGCCTCCGAGGGCAGATCCAATGAAAAACTGTTTTTT.

The genes are TRBV27 and TRBJ2-1; TRBD2 matches 8 bases. Trimming removed 0 bases from V and 9 bases from J; junction bases left unmatched: 13. In germline, CDR1 is MNHEY, CDR2 SMNVEV (reference sequence). The CDR3 has 17 amino acids. CDR3 residues: CASSLSRSGSGTSEQFF. As DNA, the CDR3 is TGTGCCAGCAGTTTATCGAGAAGCGGGAGTGGTACGAGTGAGCAGTTCTTC.

CDR3 nucleotide sequence: TGTGCCAGCAGCTTAGATTCAGGGGGATCGAACACCGGGGAGCTGTTTTTT. Translated: CASSLDSGGSNTGELFF. The chain couples TRBV7-2 to TRBJ2-2, with 7 bases matching TRBD1. J was trimmed by 0 bases and V by 1 base; bases with no gene match: 5. The CDR3 runs 17 residues. The germline CDR1 and CDR2 sequences are SGHTA and FQGNSA. The full variable domain, in which reference TRBV7-2 and TRBJ2-2 provide the parts outside the CDR3, is GAGVSQSPSNKVTEKGKDVELRCDPISGHTALYWYRQSLGQGLEFLIYFQGNSAPDKSGLPSDRFSAERTGGSVSTLTIQRTQQEDSAVYLCASSLDSGGSNTGELFFGEGSRLTVL.

This clone occurred a few times. The chain joins TRBV28 to TRBJ1-2; unclear D gene. V was clipped by 5 bases and J by 7 bases, with 14 bases between them. The CDR3 spans 13 residues. Germline lookup yields CDR1 MDHEN and CDR2 SYDVKM. CDR3 loop: CASSTPEEGGYTF. In nucleotides, the CDR3 is TGTGCCAGCAGTACACCAGAGGAAGGTGGCTACACCTTC.

The chain joins TRBV7-9 to TRBJ2-1; 10 positions agree with TRBD2. Trimming took 7 bases from V and 2 from J; bases not matched to a gene: 5. The CDR3 is 15 residues long. CDR1 is SEHNR, CDR2 FQNEAQ, per germline (reference sequence). CDR3 loop: CASNPSGRTYNEQFF. The CDR3 nucleotides are TGTGCCAGCAACCCTAGCGGGAGAACCTACAATGAGCAGTTCTTC.

The gene calls are TRBV18 and TRBJ1-1; 7 nucleotides match TRBD1. V lost 6 bases, J lost 3 bases, and 7 bases stayed unmatched. CDR3 length: 14 amino acids. Germline CDR1 and CDR2: KGHSH and LQKENI. The CDR3 protein is CASSRGLGDTEAFF. DNA of the CDR3: TGTGCCAGCTCCAGGGGGTTGGGGGACACTGAAGCTTTCTTT. The variable domain in full, completed from reference TRBV18 and TRBJ1-1, reads NAGVMQNPRHLVRRRGQEARLRCSPMKGHSHVYWYRQLPEEGLKFMVYLQKENIIDESGMPKERFSAEFPKEGPSILRIQQVVRGDSAAYFCASSRGLGDTEAFFGQGTRLTVV.

The rearrangement uses TRBV4-2 and TRBJ2-7; TRBD2 might be the D (6 bases). Germline CDR1 LGHNA, CDR2 YNFKEQ. The CDR3 extends over 15 amino acids. Trimming stripped 1 base from V and 2 bases from J, with 12 bases between. CDR3 nucleotide sequence: TGTGCCAGCAGCCAAGGCGGGACGGCAACCTACGAGCAGTACTTC. This codes for CASSQGGTATYEQYF.

This clone was seen more than once but under ten times. The chain employs TRBV4-1 and TRBJ2-7; TRBD1 agrees at 7 bases. This CDR3 has 15 residues. The germline CDR1 and CDR2 sequences are MGHRA and YSYEKL. After removal of 3 bases from V and 0 bases from J, the junction contained 5 bases not matched to a gene. CDR3 sequence reads: CASSQTGSFSYEQYF. The DNA of the CDR3 is TGCGCCAGCAGCCAGACAGGGTCCTTCTCCTACGAGCAGTACTTC.

The V gene is TRBV11-2, the J gene TRBJ1-2; D is ambiguous. This CDR3 is built from 14 residues. The germline V and J ends were trimmed by 2 bases and 2 bases, with 9 bases remaining between them. The germline V gene has CDR1 SGHAT and CDR2 FQNNGV. CDR3 in amino acids: CASSLNNRNYGYTF. The DNA for the CDR3 is TGTGCCAGCAGCTTAAACAACCGAAACTATGGCTACACCTTC. Combining the CDR3 with reference TRBV11-2 and TRBJ1-2 gives the whole variable domain EAGVAQSPRYKIIEKRQSVAFWCNPISGHATLYWYQQILGQGPKLLIQFQNNGVVDDSQLPKDRFSAERLKGVDSTLKIQPAKLEDSAVYLCASSLNNRNYGYTFGSGTRLTVV.

The V call is TRBV30, the J call TRBJ1-5, with D tentatively TRBD1 (6 bases). The CDR3 has 16 amino acids. Germline-derived CDR1 and CDR2 are GTSNPN and SVGIG (reference sequence). V shed 3 bases and J shed 6 bases, with 21 bases lying between them. The CDR3 is CAWSAGGPQRRQPQHF. The DNA for the CDR3 is TGTGCCTGGAGCGCGGGGGGGCCTCAAAGACGTCAGCCCCAGCATTTT.

J is TRBJ1-1 and V is TRBV29-1; 8 bases align to TRBD1. V lost 7 bases and J lost 4; bases outside the gene matches: 11. CDR3 length: 14 residues. Germline-derived CDR1 and CDR2 are SQVTM and ANQGSEA. The CDR3 DNA is TGCAGCGCCATAAACAGGGGGATGGCCACTGAAGCTTTCTTT. This codes for CSAINRGMATEAFF.

CDR3 amino acids: CASSVGQGADTQYF. Written as DNA, the CDR3 is TGCGCCAGCAGTGTTGGGCAGGGTGCAGATACGCAGTATTTT. The chain uses TRBV10-1 and TRBJ2-3, with D tentatively TRBD1 (5 bases). Germline CDR1 and CDR2: WNHNN and SYGVQD (reference sequence). The CDR3 length is 14 residues. Between the trimmed V and J ends, which lost 4 bases and 4 bases, there was a span of 12 bases.

The rearrangement joins TRBV25-1 to TRBJ2-6; D remains ambiguous. Per the germline V gene, CDR1 is MGHDK and CDR2 is SYGVNS. The CDR3 is 15 residues long. V shed 8 bases and J shed 0 bases, with 11 bases lying between them. CDR3 sequence reads: CASLGWPSGANVLTF. In nucleotides, the CDR3 is TGTGCCAGCTTGGGCTGGCCCTCTGGGGCCAACGTCCTGACTTTC. The full variable domain, with the rest looked up from reference TRBV25-1 and TRBJ2-6, is EADIYQTPRYLVIGTGKKITLECSQTMGHDKMYWYQQDPGMELHLIHYSYGVNSTEKGDLSSESTVSRIRTEHFPLTLESARPSHTSQYLCASLGWPSGANVLTFGAGSRLTVL.

This clone came up once. The CDR3 loop is CASSLRATSGNNEQFF. The CDR3 region has the DNA TGTGCCAGCAGCTTAAGGGCGACTAGCGGGAACAATGAGCAGTTCTTC. This rearrangement joins TRBV7-6 to TRBJ2-1, with 11 bases that match TRBD2. This CDR3 region has 16 residues. J lost 5 bases, V lost 2 bases, and 5 bases had no gene match. Germline V lookup: CDR1 SGHVS, CDR2 FNYEAQ. Filled out from reference TRBV7-6 and TRBJ2-1, the complete variable domain reads GAGVSQSPRYKVTKRGQDVALRCDPISGHVSLYWYRQALGQGPEFLTYFNYEAQQDKSGLPNDRFSAERPEGSISTLTIQRTEQRDSAMYRCASSLRATSGNNEQFFGPGTRLTVL.

The chain combines TRBV9 with TRBJ2-7; 10 positions match TRBD2. Trimming at V came to 0 bases and at J to 3 bases, leaving 6 bases not matched to a gene. Per germline, CDR1 SGDLS and CDR2 YYNGEE. There are 16 residues in the CDR3. The CDR3 nucleotides are TGTGCCAGCAGCGTAGGCAGCGGGAGGGCCATCTACGAGCAGTACTTC. Translating gives CASSVGSGRAIYEQYF.

The chain employs TRBV6-1 and TRBJ2-7, with 7 bases identical to TRBD1. The trim removed 2 bases at V and 3 bases at J, leaving 7 bases unmatched. This CDR3 has 15 residues. Per the germline V gene, CDR1 is MNHNS and CDR2 is SASEGT. Written as DNA, the CDR3 is TGTGCCAGCAGTGAATCCGCTTCAGGGGGCTACGAGCAGTACTTC. Translation gives CASSESASGGYEQYF.

The chain is built from TRBV2 and TRBJ1-1, with 8 bases matching TRBD1. The V gene end was trimmed by 5 bases and the J gene end by 6 bases; junction bases not matched to a gene: 8. Germline CDR1 and CDR2: SNHLY and FYNNEI. This CDR3 contains 14 residues. Written as DNA, the CDR3 is TGTGCCAGCAGTCAGGGGGCGCGGTCCGCTGAAGCTTTCTTT. This codes for CASSQGARSAEAFF.

The chain links TRBV19 to TRBJ1-4; D perhaps matches TRBD1 (5 bases). Trimming removed 7 bases from V and 5 bases from J, with 14 bases in between. Per the germline V gene, CDR1 is LNHDA and CDR2 is SQIVND (reference sequence). CDR3 length: 14 residues. Written as DNA, the CDR3 is TGTGCCAGTACAAATCAGGGTTTAAATGAAAAACTGTTTTTT. It encodes CASTNQGLNEKLFF.

The chain carries TRBV7-2 and TRBJ2-2, with unresolved D. CDR1 is SGHTA, CDR2 FQGNSA, per germline. The length of the CDR3 is 16 residues. Trimming pared 4 bases from V and 1 base from J, leaving 13 bases between. CDR3 protein: CASSSFRVQNTGELFF. The DNA for the CDR3 is TGTGCCAGCAGCTCCTTCCGGGTCCAGAACACCGGGGAGCTGTTTTTT.

V usage is TRBV30 and J usage is TRBJ1-1; D call uncertain. There are 13 residues in the CDR3. Germline assignment: CDR1 GTSNPN and CDR2 SVGIG (reference sequence). Trimming pared 3 bases from V and 3 bases from J, leaving 11 bases between. CDR3 sequence (DNA): TGTGCCTGGAGGGCGAACCGGGACACTGAAGCTTTCTTT. Amino acid sequence: CAWRANRDTEAFF.

Only a few counts were recorded for this clone. The rearrangement links TRBV28 to TRBJ2-7, with D perhaps matching TRBD2 (6 bases). Germline V gene data show CDR1 as MDHEN and CDR2 as SYDVKM. The V end lost 6 bases, the J end lost 1 base, and 16 bases lay between the germline ends. The CDR3 totals 15 residues. The CDR3 reads CASSQWEEGSYEQYF. CDR3 coding DNA: TGTGCCAGCAGCCAGTGGGAGGAAGGGTCCTACGAGCAGTACTTC. The full variable domain, with the rest looked up from reference TRBV28 and TRBJ2-7, is DVKVTQSSRYLVKRTGEKVFLECVQDMDHENMFWYRQDPGLGLRLIYFSYDVKMKEKGDIPEGYSVSREKKERFSLILESASTNQTSMYLCASSQWEEGSYEQYFGPGTRLTVT.

The chain couples TRBV10-3 to TRBJ1-5; D gene uncertain. The CDR3 is made up of 14 amino acids. V gave up 2 bases and J gave up 0 bases, with 5 bases separating them. Per the germline V gene, CDR1 is ENHRY and CDR2 is SYGVKD. This chain's CDR3 is CAISETVSNQPQHF. DNA of the CDR3: TGTGCCATCAGTGAGACGGTTAGCAATCAGCCCCAGCATTTT.

The chain has TRBV7-9 and TRBJ2-7; 8 bases match TRBD2. Germline V gives CDR1 SEHNR, CDR2 FQNEAQ (reference sequence). CDR3 size: 13 residues. J was trimmed by 4 bases and V by 2 bases; bases with no gene match: 1. CDR3 sequence reads: CASSLTGGYEQYF. The CDR3 DNA sequence: TGTGCCAGCAGCTTAACGGGAGGGTACGAGCAGTACTTC.

This clone appeared once. This rearrangement joins TRBV27 to TRBJ2-7; D gene unclear. This CDR3 region has 12 residues. Germline assignment: CDR1 MNHEY and CDR2 SMNVEV (reference sequence). Deletions cut 3 bases from V and 7 bases from J, with 10 bases between. CDR3: CASSFSTGEQYF. The DNA for the CDR3 is TGTGCCAGCAGTTTCTCGACCGGGGAGCAGTACTTC.

The chain joins TRBV4-1 to TRBJ2-1; 9 bases fit TRBD2. Germline loops: CDR1 MGHRA, CDR2 YSYEKL. The V gene end was trimmed by 4 bases and the J gene end by 6 bases; junction bases not matched to a gene: 4. CDR3 length: 14 amino acids. The CDR3 protein is CASSPGLASNEQFF. The CDR3 DNA reads as TGCGCCAGCAGCCCGGGACTAGCCTCCAATGAGCAGTTCTTC.